Presented here are 21 T cell receptor beta chains from one specimen sequenced in a study of CD8+ T cells in alopecia areata. RNA, once extracted, was reverse transcribed into cDNA for use as the sequencing template. The method was immunoSEQ multiplex PCR; TCRdb's version includes in-frame clones alone and lacks a portion of them. The repertoire holds about 150,000 clones, under 60% seen once, with approximately 20% in the top ten. The source material was CD8+ T cells sorted from blood, sampled at week 0. These receptors all come from a human donor with alopecia areata.

This chain links TRBV30 with TRBJ2-7, with D maybe TRBD2 (5 bases). The V gene lost 3 bases and the J gene lost 4 bases, with 22 bases spanning the gap. Germline V gives CDR1 GTSNPN, CDR2 SVGIG (reference sequence). There are 16 residues in the CDR3. The CDR3 coding sequence is TGTGCCTGGAGCCCAAAGGCGGGCGGTCGAGCGTACGAGCAGTACTTC. Residues: CAWSPKAGGRAYEQYF. Drawing the rest from reference TRBV30 and TRBJ2-7, the complete variable domain is SQTIHQWPATLVQPVGSPLSLECTVEGTSNPNLYWYRQAAGRGLQLLFYSVGIGQISSEVPQNLSASRPQDRQFILSSKKLLLSDSGFYLCAWSPKAGGRAYEQYFGPGTRLTVT.

The chain joins TRBV7-9 to TRBJ1-4; no clear D. The CDR3 runs to 14 residues. V was clipped by 5 bases and J by 7 bases, with 14 bases between them. Germline V lookup: CDR1 SEHNR, CDR2 FQNEAQ (reference sequence). The chain's CDR3 is CASSARTDPEKLFF. The DNA for the CDR3 is TGTGCCAGCAGCGCTCGGACGGATCCTGAAAAACTGTTTTTT. The full variable domain, completed using reference TRBV7-9 and TRBJ1-4, is DTGVSQNPRHKITKRGQNVTFRCDPISEHNRLYWYRQTLGQGPEFLTYFQNEAQLEKSRLLSDRFSAERPKGSFSTLEIQRTEQGDSAMYLCASSARTDPEKLFFGSGTQLSVL.

This clone was detected a few times. J is TRBJ1-1 and V is TRBV19; the match to TRBD1 covers 8 bases. The CDR3 length is 16 residues. Losses at the gene ends were 6 bases for V and 5 bases for J; bases not matched to a gene: 14. Germline V gene sequence: CDR1 LNHDA, CDR2 SQIVND (reference sequence). The CDR3 bases are TGTGCCAGTAGCCTCCTCGGACAGGGTCACCCAACTGAAGCTTTCTTT. The encoded protein is CASSLLGQGHPTEAFF.

The V and J genes are TRBV29-1 and TRBJ1-2; a possible D gene is TRBD1 (5 bases). Between the trimmed V and J ends, which lost 0 bases and 4 bases, there was a span of 9 bases. Germline assignment: CDR1 SQVTM and CDR2 ANQGSEA. This CDR3 comprises 13 residues. The DNA for the CDR3 is TGCAGCGTTGAAGACGCGGGGACCTATGGCTACACCTTC. Its translation is CSVEDAGTYGYTF.

About this clone itself: Within the sample, other DNA sequences also encode this same CDR3. The chain has TRBV5-6 and TRBJ1-5; D unresolved. Germline assignment: CDR1 SGHDT and CDR2 YYEEEE. V gave up 2 bases and J gave up 7 bases, with 13 bases separating them. This CDR3 has 14 amino acids. CDR3 sequence reads: CASSFGTVGQPQHF. Written as DNA, the CDR3 is TGTGCCAGCAGCTTCGGTACGGTTGGACAGCCCCAGCATTTT.

This chain links TRBV25-1 with TRBJ2-5; D is undetermined. There are 14 residues in the CDR3. Per the germline V gene, CDR1 is MGHDK and CDR2 is SYGVNS. V shed 1 base and J shed 1 base, with 7 bases lying between them. CDR3 nucleotides: TGTGCCAGCAGTGAATTCGGCACCCAAGAGACCCAGTACTTC. Amino acids: CASSEFGTQETQYF.

This chain links TRBV25-1 with TRBJ2-1, with D possibly TRBD1 on 5 matching bases. The V gene's germline CDR1 is MGHDK and CDR2 SYGVNS. V lost 7 bases and J 4 bases, leaving 11 bases between the germline ends. The CDR3 is 13 residues long. CDR3 protein: CASIAGSYNEQFF. Written as DNA, the CDR3 is TGTGCCAGCATAGCAGGGTCTTACAATGAGCAGTTCTTC.

This clone was recorded once. V gene TRBV9 combines with J gene TRBJ2-7; 8 bases agree with TRBD1. CDR1 is SGDLS and CDR2 is YYNGEE in the germline V gene. V lost 0 bases and J lost 0; bases outside the gene matches: 5. This CDR3 is 16 amino acids long. In DNA form, the CDR3 reads TGTGCCAGCAGCGTAGCAAGGGACAGGCCCTCCTACGAGCAGTACTTC. Translation gives CASSVARDRPSYEQYF. The full variable domain, its missing parts supplied by reference TRBV9 and TRBJ2-7, is DSGVTQTPKHLITATGQRVTLRCSPRSGDLSVYWYQQSLDQGLQFLIQYYNGEERAKGNILERFSAQQFPDLHSELNLSSLELGDSALYFCASSVARDRPSYEQYFGPGTRLTVT.

This clone has only one observation. This sequence joins TRBV6-5 and TRBJ2-1; D might be TRBD1 (6 bases). CDR3 size: 16 residues. Looked up from germline, CDR1 is MNHEY and CDR2 is SVGAGI. Trimming removed 4 bases from V and 4 bases from J, with 17 bases in between. The CDR3 DNA reads TGTGCCAGCAGTTTACAGCAGGGGACGGTATACAATGAGCAGTTCTTC. This codes for CASSLQQGTVYNEQFF.

The genes are TRBV5-6 and TRBJ2-4; D might be TRBD1 (6 bases). Trimming took off 4 bases at V and 0 bases at J, with 14 bases between the two ends. Germline CDR1 and CDR2: SGHDT and YYEEEE. The CDR3 consists of 16 residues. The chain's CDR3 is CASSPGQYLAKNIQYF. CDR3 bases: TGTGCCAGCAGCCCCGGACAGTACCTAGCCAAAAACATTCAGTACTTC.

The genes are TRBV9 and TRBJ1-1, with D uncertain. V shed 0 bases and J shed 4 bases, with 7 bases lying between them. Per germline, CDR1 SGDLS and CDR2 YYNGEE. The CDR3 loop spans 13 amino acids. CDR3 amino acids: CASSVDPVTEAFF. CDR3 sequence (DNA): TGTGCCAGCAGCGTAGACCCGGTCACTGAAGCTTTCTTT.

The rearrangement joins TRBV6-1 to TRBJ1-1; TRBD1 is a possible D gene (5 bases). Germline V gives CDR1 MNHNS, CDR2 SASEGT. V lost 4 bases and J lost 0, with 9 bases in between. The CDR3 covers 14 residues. In DNA form, the CDR3 reads TGTGCCAGCAGTGGGGGCTTTCTGAACACTGAAGCTTTCTTT. Its translation is CASSGGFLNTEAFF.

The chain employs TRBV12-5 and TRBJ2-2; D is perhaps TRBD1 (5 bases). The CDR3 is made up of 15 amino acids. Per germline, CDR1 LGHNT and CDR2 FRNRAP. Trimming cost V 5 bases and J 3 bases, with 13 bases left between them. The CDR3 sequence: CASGPVTGYTGELFF. DNA for the CDR3: TGTGCTAGTGGTCCCGTTACAGGATACACCGGGGAGCTGTTTTTT.

This sequence joins TRBV29-1 and TRBJ2-7, with unresolved D. Germline values: CDR1 SQVTM, CDR2 ANQGSEA. The CDR3 has 12 residues. The V gene lost 3 bases and the J gene lost 2 bases, with 8 bases spanning the gap. The CDR3 bases are TGCAGCGTTGATTTGGGAACCTACGAGCAGTACTTC. Its translation is CSVDLGTYEQYF.

The gene calls are TRBV7-2 and TRBJ2-7; 9 positions match TRBD1. The V gene end was trimmed by 5 bases and the J gene end by 9 bases; junction bases not matched to a gene: 14. The V gene's germline CDR1 is SGHTA and CDR2 FQGNSA. The CDR3 covers 15 residues. The CDR3 DNA reads as TGTGCCAGCAGCACCCCCCGGGACAGGGTCCTGGTGCAGTACTTC. It yields the protein CASSTPRDRVLVQYF.

The J gene is TRBJ2-1, the V gene TRBV9, with TRBD1 identical over 7 bases. V lost 0 bases and J lost 4; bases outside the gene matches: 7. Germline CDR1 and CDR2: SGDLS and YYNGEE. The CDR3 is 16 amino acids. CDR3 sequence (DNA): TGTGCCAGCAGCGTAGGAAGAACAGGGGTGTACAATGAGCAGTTCTTC. Amino acids: CASSVGRTGVYNEQFF.

This chain connects TRBV5-6 to TRBJ1-1; D might be TRBD1 (5 bases). CDR3 length: 12 residues. The V end lost 3 bases, the J end lost 8 bases, and 11 bases lay between the germline ends. Germline V lookup: CDR1 SGHDT, CDR2 YYEEEE. The chain's CDR3 is CASSWGWAEAFF. CDR3 DNA sequence: TGTGCCAGCAGCTGGGGGTGGGCCGAAGCTTTCTTT.

CDR3 bases: TGTGCCTGGAGTGGGGGGTCCAATCAGCCCCAGCATTTT. It translates to CAWSGGSNQPQHF. The chain couples TRBV30 to TRBJ1-5, with a weak D call TRBD1 (5 bases). The CDR3 extends over 13 amino acids. Germline V gene lookup returns CDR1 GTSNPN and CDR2 SVGIG (reference sequence). V dropped 1 base and J dropped 3 bases, with 7 bases sitting between them.

This chain links TRBV13 with TRBJ2-3, with 8 bases lining up with TRBD2. The CDR3 covers 15 residues. The germline V gene encodes CDR1 PRHDT and CDR2 FYEKMQ (reference sequence). V trimming: 5 bases; J trimming: 2 bases; junction bases outside the gene matches: 6. DNA for the CDR3: TGTGCCAGCAGCCCAAGGGGACTAGACACAGATACGCAGTATTTT. This gives the protein CASSPRGLDTDTQYF.

The V gene is TRBV5-6, the J gene TRBJ2-6, with D maybe TRBD1 (5 bases). V was clipped by 0 bases and J by 2 bases, with 12 bases between them. CDR1 is SGHDT and CDR2 is YYEEEE in the germline V gene. The CDR3 sequence is 17 residues long. The CDR3 region has the DNA TGTGCCAGCAGCTTGGGCCAGGGTCCCACTGGGGCCAACGTCCTGACTTTC. This gives the protein CASSLGQGPTGANVLTF.

Only one count was recorded for this clone. The chain couples TRBV30 to TRBJ1-5, with D possibly TRBD1 on 6 matching bases. The CDR3 is 14 amino acids. The germline V gene has CDR1 GTSNPN and CDR2 SVGIG (reference sequence). Trimming removed 1 base from V and 5 bases from J, with 12 bases in between. The CDR3 reads CAWSGTGRDQPQHF. The CDR3, as DNA: TGTGCCTGGAGTGGTACAGGGAGGGATCAGCCCCAGCATTTT. Based on the CDR3 plus reference TRBV30 and TRBJ1-5, the full variable domain is SQTIHQWPATLVQPVGSPLSLECTVEGTSNPNLYWYRQAAGRGLQLLFYSVGIGQISSEVPQNLSASRPQDRQFILSSKKLLLSDSGFYLCAWSGTGRDQPQHFGDGTRLSIL.